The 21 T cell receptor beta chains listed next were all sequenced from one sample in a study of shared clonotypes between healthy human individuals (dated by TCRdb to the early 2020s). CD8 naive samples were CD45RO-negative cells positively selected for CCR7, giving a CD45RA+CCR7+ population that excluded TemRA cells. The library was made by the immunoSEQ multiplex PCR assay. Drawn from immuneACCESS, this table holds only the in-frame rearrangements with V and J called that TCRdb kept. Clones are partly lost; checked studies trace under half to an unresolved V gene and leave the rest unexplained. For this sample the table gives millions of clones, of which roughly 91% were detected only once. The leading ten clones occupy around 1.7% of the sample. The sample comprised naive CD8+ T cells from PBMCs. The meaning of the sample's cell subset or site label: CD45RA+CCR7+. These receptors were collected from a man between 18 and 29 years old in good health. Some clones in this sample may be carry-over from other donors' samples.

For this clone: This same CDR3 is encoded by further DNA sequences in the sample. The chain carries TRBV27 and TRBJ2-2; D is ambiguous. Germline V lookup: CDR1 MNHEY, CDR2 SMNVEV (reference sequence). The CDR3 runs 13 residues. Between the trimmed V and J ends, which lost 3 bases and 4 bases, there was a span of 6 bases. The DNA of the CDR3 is TGTGCCAGCAGTTTCCGCGGCACCGGGGAGCTGTTTTTT. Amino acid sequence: CASSFRGTGELFF.

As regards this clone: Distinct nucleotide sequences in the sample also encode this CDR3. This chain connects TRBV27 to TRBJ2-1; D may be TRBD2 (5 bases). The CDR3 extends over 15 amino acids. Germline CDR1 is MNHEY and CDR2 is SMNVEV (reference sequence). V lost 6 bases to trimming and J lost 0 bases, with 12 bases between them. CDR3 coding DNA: TGTGCCAGCAGCTTAGCGCCAAGCTCCTACAATGAGCAGTTCTTC. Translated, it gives CASSLAPSSYNEQFF.

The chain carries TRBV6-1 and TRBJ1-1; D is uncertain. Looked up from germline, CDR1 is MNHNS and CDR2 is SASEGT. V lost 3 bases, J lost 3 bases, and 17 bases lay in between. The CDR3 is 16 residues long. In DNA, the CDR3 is TGTGCCAGCAGTGACTGGCCGGGCGCGATGTACACTGAAGCTTTCTTT. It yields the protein CASSDWPGAMYTEAFF.

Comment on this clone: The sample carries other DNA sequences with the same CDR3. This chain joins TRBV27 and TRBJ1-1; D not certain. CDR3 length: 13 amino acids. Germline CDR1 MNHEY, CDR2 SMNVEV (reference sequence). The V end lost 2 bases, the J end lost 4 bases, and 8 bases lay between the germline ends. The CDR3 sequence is CASSLGRGTEAFF. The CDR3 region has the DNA TGTGCCAGCAGTTTAGGGCGGGGCACTGAAGCTTTCTTT.

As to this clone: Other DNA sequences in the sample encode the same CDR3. The CDR3 is CASSLDTSYEQYF. The CDR3 DNA reads TGCGCCAGCAGCTTGGATACAAGCTACGAGCAGTACTTC. The chain recombines TRBV5-1 with TRBJ2-7; D unclear. Germline V gene sequence: CDR1 SGHRS, CDR2 YFSETQ. Trimming shortened V by 0 bases and J by 3 bases, and 7 bases separated the two germline ends. This CDR3 is 13 amino acids long.

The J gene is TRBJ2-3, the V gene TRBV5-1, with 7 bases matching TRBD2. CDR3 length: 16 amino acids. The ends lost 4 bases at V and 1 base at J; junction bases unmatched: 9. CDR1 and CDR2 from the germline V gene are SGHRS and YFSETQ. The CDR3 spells CASSPAGGRGTDTQYF. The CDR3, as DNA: TGCGCCAGCAGCCCCGCCGGGGGGAGAGGCACAGATACGCAGTATTTT.

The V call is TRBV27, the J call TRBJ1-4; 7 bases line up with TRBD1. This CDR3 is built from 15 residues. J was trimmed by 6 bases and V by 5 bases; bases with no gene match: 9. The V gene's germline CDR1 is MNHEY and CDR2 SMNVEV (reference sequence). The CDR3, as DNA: TGTGCCAGCAGTACCCTTCTCAGGGGGGATGAAAAACTGTTTTTT. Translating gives CASSTLLRGDEKLFF.

CDR3 in amino acids: CASSQSGGPYNEQFF. The CDR3 bases are TGTGCCAGCAGCCAGTCGGGAGGGCCCTACAATGAGCAGTTCTTC. This rearrangement joins TRBV14 to TRBJ2-1; 8 nucleotides agree with TRBD2. The CDR3 has 15 amino acids. The germline V gene encodes CDR1 SGHDN and CDR2 FVKESK. The ends lost 3 bases at V and 2 bases at J; junction bases unmatched: 3.

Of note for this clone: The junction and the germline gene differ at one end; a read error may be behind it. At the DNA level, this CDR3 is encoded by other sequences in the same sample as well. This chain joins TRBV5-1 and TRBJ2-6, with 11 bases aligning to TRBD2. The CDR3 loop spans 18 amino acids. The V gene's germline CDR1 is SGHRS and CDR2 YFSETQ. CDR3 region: CASSFPLAGGSGANVLTF. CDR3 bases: TGCGCCAGCAGCTTTCCCCTAGCGGGAGGCTCTGGGGCCAACGTCCTGACCTTC. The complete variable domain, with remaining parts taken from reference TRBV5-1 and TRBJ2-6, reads KAGVTQTPRYLIKTRGQQVTLSCSPISGHRSVSWYQQTPGQGLQFLFEYFSETQRNKGNFPGRFSGRQFSNSRSEMNVSTLELGDSALYLCASSFPLAGGSGANVLTFGAGSRLTVL.

The CDR3 reads CASIGPGGRGYTF. The CDR3 DNA is TGTGCCAGCATTGGGCCCGGTGGTCGGGGCTACACCTTC. J is TRBJ1-2 and V is TRBV6-5; D gene unclear. The CDR3 runs to 13 residues. CDR1 and CDR2 (germline): MNHEY, SVGAGI. The ends were cut back, 7 bases at V and 8 bases at J, with 17 bases in the middle.

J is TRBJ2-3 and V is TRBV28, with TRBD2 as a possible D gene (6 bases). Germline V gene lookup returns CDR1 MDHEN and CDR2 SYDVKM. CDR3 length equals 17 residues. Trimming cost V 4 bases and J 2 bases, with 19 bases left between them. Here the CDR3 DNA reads TGTGCCAGCAGTTCCTACCTCGGCGGGGTTCCCACAGATACGCAGTATTTT. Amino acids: CASSSYLGGVPTDTQYF.

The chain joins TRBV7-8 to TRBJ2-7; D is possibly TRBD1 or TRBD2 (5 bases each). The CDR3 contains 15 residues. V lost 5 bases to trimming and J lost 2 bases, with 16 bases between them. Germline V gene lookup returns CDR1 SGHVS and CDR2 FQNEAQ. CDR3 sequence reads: CASSPWDGNTYEQYF. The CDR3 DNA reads TGTGCCAGCAGCCCATGGGACGGAAACACCTACGAGCAGTACTTC.

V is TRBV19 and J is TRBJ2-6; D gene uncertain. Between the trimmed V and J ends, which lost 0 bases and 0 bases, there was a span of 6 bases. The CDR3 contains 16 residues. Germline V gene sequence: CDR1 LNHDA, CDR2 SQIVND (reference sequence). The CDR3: CASSIEHRSGANVLTF. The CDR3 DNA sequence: TGTGCCAGTAGTATAGAACATCGCTCTGGGGCCAACGTCCTGACTTTC.

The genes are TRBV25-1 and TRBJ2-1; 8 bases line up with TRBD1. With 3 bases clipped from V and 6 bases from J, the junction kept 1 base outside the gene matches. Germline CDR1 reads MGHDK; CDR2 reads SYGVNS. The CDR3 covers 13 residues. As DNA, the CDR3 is TGTGCCAGCAGTGAGGGACAGGTCAATGAGCAGTTCTTC. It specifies CASSEGQVNEQFF.

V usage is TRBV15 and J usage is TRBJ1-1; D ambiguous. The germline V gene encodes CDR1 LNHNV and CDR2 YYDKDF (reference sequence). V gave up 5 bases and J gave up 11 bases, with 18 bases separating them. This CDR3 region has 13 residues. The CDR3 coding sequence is TGTGCCACCAGCCCCCGAATTGCGCAGGAGGCTTTCTTT. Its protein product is CATSPRIAQEAFF. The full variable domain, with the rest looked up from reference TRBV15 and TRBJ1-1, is DAMVIQNPRYQVTQFGKPVTLSCSQTLNHNVMYWYQQKSSQAPKLLFHYYDKDFNNEADTPDNFQSRRPNTSFCFLDIRSPGLGDTAMYLCATSPRIAQEAFFGQGTRLTVV.

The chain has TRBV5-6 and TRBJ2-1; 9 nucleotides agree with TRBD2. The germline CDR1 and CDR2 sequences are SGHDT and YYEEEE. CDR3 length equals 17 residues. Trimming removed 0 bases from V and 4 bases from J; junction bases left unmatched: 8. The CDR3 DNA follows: TGTGCCAGCAGCTTGGGACTAGCGGAGGGATTATACAATGAGCAGTTCTTC. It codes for CASSLGLAEGLYNEQFF.

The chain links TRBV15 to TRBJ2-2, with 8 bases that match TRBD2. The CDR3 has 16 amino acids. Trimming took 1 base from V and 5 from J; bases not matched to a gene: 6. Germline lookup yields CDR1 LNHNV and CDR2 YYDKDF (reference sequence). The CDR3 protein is CATSRAGSGNTGELFF. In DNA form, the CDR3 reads TGTGCCACCAGCAGAGCTGGTAGCGGGAATACCGGGGAGCTGTTTTTT.

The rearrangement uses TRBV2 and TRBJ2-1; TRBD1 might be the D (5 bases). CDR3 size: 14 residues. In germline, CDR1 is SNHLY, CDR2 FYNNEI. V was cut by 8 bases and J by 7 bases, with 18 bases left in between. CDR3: CASPRQLGLNEQFF. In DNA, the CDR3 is TGTGCCAGCCCTAGACAGTTGGGCTTAAATGAGCAGTTCTTC.

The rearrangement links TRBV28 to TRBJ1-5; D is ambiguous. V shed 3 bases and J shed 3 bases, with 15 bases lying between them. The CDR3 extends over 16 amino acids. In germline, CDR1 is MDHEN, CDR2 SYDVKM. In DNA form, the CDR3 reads TGTGCCAGCAGTTTTAGTTCGGTGCCCTCCAATCAGCCCCAGCATTTT. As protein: CASSFSSVPSNQPQHF.

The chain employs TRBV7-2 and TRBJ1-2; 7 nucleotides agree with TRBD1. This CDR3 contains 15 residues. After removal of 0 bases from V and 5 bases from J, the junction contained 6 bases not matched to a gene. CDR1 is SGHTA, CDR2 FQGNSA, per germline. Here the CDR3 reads CASSLAGTAHYGYTF. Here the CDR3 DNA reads TGTGCCAGCAGCTTAGCCGGGACAGCTCATTATGGCTACACCTTC.

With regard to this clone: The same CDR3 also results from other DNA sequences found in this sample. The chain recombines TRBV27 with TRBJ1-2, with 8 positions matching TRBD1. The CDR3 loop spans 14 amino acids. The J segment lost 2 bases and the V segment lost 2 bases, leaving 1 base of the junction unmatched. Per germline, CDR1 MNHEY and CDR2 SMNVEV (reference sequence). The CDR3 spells CASSLDRGNYGYTF. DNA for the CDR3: TGTGCCAGCAGTTTAGACAGGGGAAACTATGGCTACACCTTC.